This TCR beta chain was found in a study of response to subunit inactivated influenza vaccine. With respect to this clonotype: Its cognate antigen is unknown.

The study, taken as a whole, reports: There was a suggestion from the authors that each seasonal influenza vaccination recruits few new T cells.

TCRdb analysed the RT-PCR reads with MiXCR anew, one entry per CDR3 protein. The sample contains around 710,000 distinct CDR3 sequences, more than 11% of which appear only once. The V and J ends lost 0 bases and 9 bases respectively, with 13 bases between them. The V gene's germline CDR1 is MGHRA and CDR2 YSYEKL. The length of the CDR3 is 14 residues. This sequence was found in a man aged 50 to 59 who received an inactivated influenza vaccine. The source was PBMCs from blood, collected around two weeks before vaccination. The rearrangement uses TRBV4-1 and TRBJ2-3; D is unresolved. CDR3: CASSQDYSAATQYF. Here the CDR3 DNA reads TGCGCCAGCAGCCAAGATTACAGCGCGGCCACGCAGTATTTT.